This T cell receptor (beta chain) is from a study of T cells in Graves' hyperthyroidism and ophthalmopathy. Study summary: At initial diagnosis, before any treatment had begun, peripheral blood was obtained. Study results and caveats: Stable hyperthyroidism was separated from ophthalmopathy by a model based on 13 V-J features.

This CDR3 region has 16 residues. The V and J ends lost 3 bases and 4 bases, in that order; junction bases with no gene match: 7. Germline V CDR1 and CDR2: KGHSH, LQKENI. The source material, RNA transcripts, was used to amplify TCR beta CDR3 regions. First-round RT-PCR of the TCR CDR3 relied on the HTBI primer set. TCRdb used MiXCR to reprocess the multiplex PCR reads, holding one entry per CDR3 protein. The table has around 690,000 distinct CDR3 sequences, roughly 20% seen once. This clonotype was seen only a few times. The antigen remains undetermined. This chain joins TRBV18 and TRBJ2-2; 8 bases match TRBD2. The sample taken for sequencing was blood. This clonotype was obtained from a man aged 25 to 45 with Graves' ophthalmopathy. The CDR3 bases are TGTGCCAGCTCACCCTCCGGGACTAGGAGCACCGGGGAGCTGTTTTTT. Its protein is CASSPSGTRSTGELFF.